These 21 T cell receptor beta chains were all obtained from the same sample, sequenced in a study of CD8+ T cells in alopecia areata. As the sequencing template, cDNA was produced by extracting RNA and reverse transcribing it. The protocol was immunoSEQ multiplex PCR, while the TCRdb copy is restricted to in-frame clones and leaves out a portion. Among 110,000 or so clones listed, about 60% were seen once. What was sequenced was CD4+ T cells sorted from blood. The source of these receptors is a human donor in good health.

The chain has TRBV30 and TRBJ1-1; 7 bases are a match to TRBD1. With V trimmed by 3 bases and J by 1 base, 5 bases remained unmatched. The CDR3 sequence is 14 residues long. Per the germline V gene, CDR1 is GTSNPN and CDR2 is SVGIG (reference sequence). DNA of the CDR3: TGTGCCTGGAGGAGACAGGGAGAGAACACTGAAGCTTTCTTT. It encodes CAWRRQGENTEAFF.

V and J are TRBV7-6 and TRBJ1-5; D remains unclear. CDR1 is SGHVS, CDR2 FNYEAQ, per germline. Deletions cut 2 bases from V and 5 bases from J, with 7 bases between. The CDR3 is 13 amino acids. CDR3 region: CASSLTPDQPQHF. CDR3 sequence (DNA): TGTGCCAGCAGCTTAACCCCAGATCAGCCCCAGCATTTT.

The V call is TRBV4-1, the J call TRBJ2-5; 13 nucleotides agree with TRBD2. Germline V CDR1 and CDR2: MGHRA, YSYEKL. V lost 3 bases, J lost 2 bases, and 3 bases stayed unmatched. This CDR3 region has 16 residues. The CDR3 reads CASSQTTSGGQETQYF. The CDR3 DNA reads TGCGCCAGCAGCCAGACGACTAGCGGGGGGCAAGAGACCCAGTACTTC.

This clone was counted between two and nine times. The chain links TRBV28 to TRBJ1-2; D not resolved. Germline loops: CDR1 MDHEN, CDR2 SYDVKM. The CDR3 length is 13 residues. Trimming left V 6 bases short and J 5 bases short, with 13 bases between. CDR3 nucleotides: TGTGCCAGCAGCTCTACAGCGAAATATGGCTACACCTTC. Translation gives CASSSTAKYGYTF.

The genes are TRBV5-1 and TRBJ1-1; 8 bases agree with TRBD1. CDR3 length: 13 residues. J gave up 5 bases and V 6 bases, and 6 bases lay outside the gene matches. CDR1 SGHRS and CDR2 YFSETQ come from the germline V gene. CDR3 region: CASIGQGRTEAFF. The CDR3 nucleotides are TGCGCCAGCATCGGACAGGGACGGACTGAAGCTTTCTTT.

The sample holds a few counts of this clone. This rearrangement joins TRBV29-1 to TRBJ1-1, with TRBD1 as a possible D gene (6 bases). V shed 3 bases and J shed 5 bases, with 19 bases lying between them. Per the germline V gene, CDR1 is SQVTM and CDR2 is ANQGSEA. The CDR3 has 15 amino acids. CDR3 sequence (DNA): TGCAGCGTTGACGCGGTACTCGGAGGGGGGACTGAAGCTTTCTTT. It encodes CSVDAVLGGGTEAFF.

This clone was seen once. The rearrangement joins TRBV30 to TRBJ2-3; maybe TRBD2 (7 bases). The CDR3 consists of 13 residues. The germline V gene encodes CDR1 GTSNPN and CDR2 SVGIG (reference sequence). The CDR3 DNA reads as TGTGCGGGGGCTAGCGGATCCACAGATACGCAGTATTTT. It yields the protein CAGASGSTDTQYF.

CDR3 DNA sequence: TGTGCCAGCAGTTGGCAGGGATACAATGAGCAGTTCTTC. Translated: CASSWQGYNEQFF. The V and J genes are TRBV6-6 and TRBJ2-1; D perhaps matches TRBD1 (5 bases). The ends were cut back, 4 bases at V and 4 bases at J, with 8 bases in the middle. This CDR3 region has 13 residues. In germline, CDR1 is MNHNY, CDR2 SVGAGI (reference sequence).

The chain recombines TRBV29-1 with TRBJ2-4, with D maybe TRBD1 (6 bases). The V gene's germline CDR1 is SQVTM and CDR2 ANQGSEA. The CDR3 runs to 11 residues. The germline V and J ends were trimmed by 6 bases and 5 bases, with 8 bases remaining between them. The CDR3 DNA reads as TGCAGCGTACGGACAGAAAACATTCAGTACTTC. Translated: CSVRTENIQYF. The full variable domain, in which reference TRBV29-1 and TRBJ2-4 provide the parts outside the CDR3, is SAVISQKPSRDICQRGTSLTIQCQVDSQVTMMFWYRQQPGQSLTLIATANQGSEATYESGFVIDKFPISRPNLTFSTLTVSNMSPEDSSIYLCSVRTENIQYFGAGTRLSVL.

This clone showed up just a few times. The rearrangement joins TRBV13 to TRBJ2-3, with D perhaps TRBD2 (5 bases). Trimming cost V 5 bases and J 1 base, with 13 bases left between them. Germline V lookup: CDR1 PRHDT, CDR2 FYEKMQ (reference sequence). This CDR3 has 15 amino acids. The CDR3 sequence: CASSLGERGTDTQYF. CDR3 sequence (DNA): TGTGCCAGCAGCCTTGGAGAGAGGGGCACAGATACGCAGTATTTT.

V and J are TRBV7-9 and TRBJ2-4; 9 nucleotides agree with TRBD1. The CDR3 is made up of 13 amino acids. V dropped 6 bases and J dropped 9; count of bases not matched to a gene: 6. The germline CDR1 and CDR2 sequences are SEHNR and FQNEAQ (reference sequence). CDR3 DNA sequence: TGTGCCAGCAGGGACAGGGGCTTCGGCATTCAGTACTTC. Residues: CASRDRGFGIQYF.

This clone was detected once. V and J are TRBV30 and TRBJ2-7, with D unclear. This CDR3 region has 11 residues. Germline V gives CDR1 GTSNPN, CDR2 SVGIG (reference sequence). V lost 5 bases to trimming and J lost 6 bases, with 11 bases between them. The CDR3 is CAWARTAEQYF. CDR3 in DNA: TGTGCCTGGGCAAGGACGGCCGAGCAGTACTTC.

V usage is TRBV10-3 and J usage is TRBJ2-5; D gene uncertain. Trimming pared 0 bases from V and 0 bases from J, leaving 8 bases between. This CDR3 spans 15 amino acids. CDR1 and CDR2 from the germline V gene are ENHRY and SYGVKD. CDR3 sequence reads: CAISESMSNQETQYF. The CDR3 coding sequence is TGTGCCATCAGTGAGTCGATGTCCAACCAAGAGACCCAGTACTTC.

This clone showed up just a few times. CDR3 DNA: TGTGCCAGCAGCGCGACAGGGGCTAGCACAGATACGCAGTATTTT. Protein sequence: CASSATGASTDTQYF. The chain has TRBV5-4 and TRBJ2-3; 8 positions match TRBD1. There are 15 residues in the CDR3. V gave up 4 bases and J gave up 0 bases; unmatched junction bases: 4. Germline CDR1 is SGHNT and CDR2 is YYREEE (reference sequence).

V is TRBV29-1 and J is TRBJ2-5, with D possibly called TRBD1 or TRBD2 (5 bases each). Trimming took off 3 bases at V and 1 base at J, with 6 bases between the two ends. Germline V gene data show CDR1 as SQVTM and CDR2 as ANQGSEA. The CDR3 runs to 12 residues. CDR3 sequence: CSVEGPQETQYF. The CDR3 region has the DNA TGCAGCGTTGAGGGACCCCAAGAGACCCAGTACTTC. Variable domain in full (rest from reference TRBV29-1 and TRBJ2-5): SAVISQKPSRDICQRGTSLTIQCQVDSQVTMMFWYRQQPGQSLTLIATANQGSEATYESGFVIDKFPISRPNLTFSTLTVSNMSPEDSSIYLCSVEGPQETQYFGPGTRLLVL.

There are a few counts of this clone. The DNA of the CDR3 is TGTGCCTGGAGTTCTGGCAGGACCTATCGCTCTGGGGCCAACGTCCTGACTTTC. It translates to CAWSSGRTYRSGANVLTF. V gene TRBV30 combines with J gene TRBJ2-6; D uncertain. Germline V CDR1 and CDR2: GTSNPN, SVGIG (reference sequence). V lost 2 bases and J 0 bases, leaving 17 bases between the germline ends. There are 18 residues in the CDR3.

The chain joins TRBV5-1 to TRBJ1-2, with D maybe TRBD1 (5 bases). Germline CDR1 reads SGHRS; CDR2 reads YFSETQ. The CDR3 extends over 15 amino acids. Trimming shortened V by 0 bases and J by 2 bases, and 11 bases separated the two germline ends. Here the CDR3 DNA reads TGCGCCAGCAGCTTGGTGGCAGGGTCGAACTATGGCTACACCTTC. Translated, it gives CASSLVAGSNYGYTF. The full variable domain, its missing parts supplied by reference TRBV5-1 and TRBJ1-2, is KAGVTQTPRYLIKTRGQQVTLSCSPISGHRSVSWYQQTPGQGLQFLFEYFSETQRNKGNFPGRFSGRQFSNSRSEMNVSTLELGDSALYLCASSLVAGSNYGYTFGSGTRLTVV.

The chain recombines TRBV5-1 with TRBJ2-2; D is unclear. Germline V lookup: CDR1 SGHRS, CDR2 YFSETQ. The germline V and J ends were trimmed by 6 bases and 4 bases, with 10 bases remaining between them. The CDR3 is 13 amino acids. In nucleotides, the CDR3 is TGCGCCAGCAACCGCCTCGGCACCGGGGAGCTGTTTTTT. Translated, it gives CASNRLGTGELFF.

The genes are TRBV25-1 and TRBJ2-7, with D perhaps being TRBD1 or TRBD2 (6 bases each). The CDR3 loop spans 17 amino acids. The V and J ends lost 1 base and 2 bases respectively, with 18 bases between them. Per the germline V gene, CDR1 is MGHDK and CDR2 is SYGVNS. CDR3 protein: CASSELVGRGATYEQYF. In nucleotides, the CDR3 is TGTGCCAGCAGTGAATTGGTAGGAAGGGGGGCCACCTACGAGCAGTACTTC.

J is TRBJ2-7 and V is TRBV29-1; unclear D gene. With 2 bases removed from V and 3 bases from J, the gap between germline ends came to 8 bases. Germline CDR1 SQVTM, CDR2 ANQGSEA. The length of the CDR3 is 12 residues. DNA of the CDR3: TGCAGCGTTGAATACCAAGTCTACGAGCAGTACTTC. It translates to CSVEYQVYEQYF.

For the CDR3, the DNA is TGTGCCAGCAGTGAAGGATTGCGGAGCACAGATACGCAGTATTTT. Protein: CASSEGLRSTDTQYF. The chain links TRBV25-1 to TRBJ2-3; D unresolved. This CDR3 has 15 amino acids. Per the germline V gene, CDR1 is MGHDK and CDR2 is SYGVNS. V lost 2 bases and J lost 0, with 9 bases in between.